This T cell receptor (beta chain) was captured by sequencing in a study of identifying expanded T cells in peripheral blood (dated by TCRdb to the late 2010s). The study in broad terms: Separate aliquots of the same genomic DNA pool were sequenced to produce technical replicates, and four replicates were compared in pairs.

The immunoSEQ Assay, which uses bias-controlled multiplex PCR amplification of genomic DNA, was used to profile TCRbeta CDR3 regions. Turning to the authors' computational methods: To quantify the absolute abundance of each unique TCRbeta CDR3 region, the sequences were collapsed and filtered. Differential abundance was assessed using a binomial (Fisher-equivalent) model and a beta-binomial model in which time-dependent variance fitted from healthy donors was added. Clones with fewer than 5 combined templates were removed, and differential abundance was called for clones with a Benjamini-Hochberg FDR below 0.01. Beta-binomial variance was modeled as a function of total template count across the two samples using the form v = (b*log(k)+a)^2. TCRdb holds this immuneACCESS table with in-frame rearrangements only. Some clones are missing; in checked studies, unresolved V genes explain under half, and the rest has no known cause. V and J calls and clone size are as listed in that table; D and trimming were resolved from the DNA. Recorded for this sample are 100,000 or so clones; roughly 85% of them occurred a single time. Jointly, the top ten make up about 15% of the sample.

The CDR3 runs 15 residues from the cysteine to the phenylalanine. Only CDR3 DNA remains: 45 bases, in frame from the first base. V is pared back by 2 bases and J by 4 bases, with 12 bases lying between the germline termini. CDR1 is given as MDHEN and CDR2 as SYDVKM, both from the germline V gene. Overall results and qualifications from the work: The binomial model flagged approximately 1.3 differentially abundant clones between technical replicates but around 16 over around 2 weeks and 19 over roughly 4 weeks. The authors expected that biological variance in healthy repertoires might rise further over much longer intervals, such as months to years. The beta-binomial model significantly reduced the number of clones called differentially abundant and the false-positive rate across all healthy-donor time intervals. Across all healthy donors, variance in clone template counts between approximately 2-week samples was found to increase significantly with total template count.

In the case of this clone: Its antigen remains unidentified. There are no base qualities to consult, and no much larger clone falls within one base.

During the collection period, no immune events, such as infections, were documented for the healthy donors. Healthy-donor blood repertoires served as a training cohort to calibrate time-dependent variance in a beta-binomial model of T-cell clone differential abundance. The training cohort included 10 healthy donors, of whom 3 were female and 7 were male. On average the donors were about 45 years old, and their ages spanned roughly 25 to 70 years. Obtained from a commercial supplier, whole blood was collected from each healthy donor at three time points set 2 to 3 weeks apart. For immunosequencing, genomic DNA was extracted from whole blood that had not been sorted.

The rearranged segments are TRBV28 and TRBJ1-5, with the D gene call left open. This clonotype originated in a person aged 18-70 years in good health. Input material: blood. The DNA is as follows: TGTGCCAGCAGTTTAAGGACCCAGAATAATCAGCCCCAGCATTTT. Translated, this is CASSLRTQNNQPQHF.